The clone carrying this T cell receptor (beta chain) was observed a few times. Its antigen is not identified. This specimen belongs to a study of cytomegalovirus exposure and HLA in healthy donors. PCR primers comprised 60 Vbeta and 13 Jbeta primers. The data were produced by immunoSEQ multiplex PCR, yet TCRdb's version contains in-frame clones alone and is incomplete. The table lists about 120,000 clones, roughly 80% of them singletons. Findings and caveats of the study: Using a false discovery rate of 0.05, a later analysis showed that around 16,000 TCR beta sequences were associated with HLA alleles. Reports indicated that the classifier achieved high specificity and sensitivity in diagnosing cytomegalovirus status. TCR association rates varied by HLA locus in a later analysis, with DRB1 highest and HLA-C lowest. Listed as cytomegalovirus-associated were 150 or so TCR beta chains.

The CDR3 runs to 14 residues. Germline V gene lookup returns CDR1 SGHDN and CDR2 FVKESK. The V end lost 4 bases, the J end lost 1 base, and 10 bases lay between the germline ends. What was sequenced was PBMCs. This chain links TRBV14 with TRBJ1-1; D remains unclear. The TCR sequence derives from a young man in good health and CMV-seropositive. The CDR3 nucleotides read TGTGCCAGCAGCCCCCTCCGGGGGAACACTGAAGCTTTCTTT. Translation: CASSPLRGNTEAFF.